This TCR beta chain was retrieved from a study of tumor-infiltrating lymphocytes in primary liver carcinoma. Points from the study as a whole: Top-250-clone fractions were significantly higher in tumors than in blood (p = 0.039).

Starting from around 500 ng of total RNA, TCR beta cDNA was produced with a primer in the constant region. Slightly modified ARM-PCR served as the procedure for the TCR beta libraries. These libraries came from three rounds of nested multiplex PCR. Amplification in the first two PCR rounds was performed using TRBV1-TRBV30 forward primers and a C-beta reverse primer for around 10 cycles each. Via MiXCR, TCRdb re-called the multiplex PCR reads, giving one row per CDR3 protein. The sample has 40,000 to 60,000 distinct CDR3 sequences; around 64% are singletons. Germline CDR1 KGHDR, CDR2 SFDVKD. The CDR3 consists of 17 residues. Unsorted bulk tissue (roughly 19-31 mg) underwent RNA and DNA co-extraction. Details on this clonotype: The antigen is not known. A clone one base away is much larger, so this may be a read error.

Sequences were obtained from liver tumor tissue from sampling region 5. Subset reported: tumor region T5, tumor centre. The clonotype comes from a man between 40 and 49 years old with primary liver carcinoma and hepatitis B virus infection. This rearrangement joins TRBV24-1 to TRBJ2-3, with TRBD1 identical over 9 bases. The chain's CDR3 is CATSDRPGTGSADTRYF. The CDR3 DNA follows: TGTGCCACCAGTGATCGTCCCGGGACAGGGTCGGCAGATACGCGGTATTTT.